The entry below describes one T cell receptor (beta chain). The antigen is unknown. The same CDR3 is also encoded by other DNA sequences in this sample. About 2 micrograms of genomic DNA, which was extracted from cryopreserved PBMCs, served as the material used for the TCR beta libraries. These data are taken from a study of cytotoxic CD8 clonotypes in ibrutinib-treated CLL. The CDR3 runs to 14 residues. Germline lookup yields CDR1 SGHTA and CDR2 FQGNSA. The V end was cut by 3 bases, the J end by 5 bases, with 13 bases between. General observations from the study: The public clonotypes identified were infrequent and showed contraction or stability on treatment. Baseline levels of clonality went above those of age-matched healthy donors and moved with circulating CD8+ T-cell counts.

Some clones are missing from TCRdb's copy, which holds only in-frame ones; the method was immunoSEQ multiplex PCR. The table has roughly 180,000 clones, approximately 72% seen once. The TCR was taken from a human donor with chronic lymphocytic leukemia. J is TRBJ1-2 and V is TRBV7-2, with D possibly matching TRBD1 (5 bases). The specimen was PBMCs, collected after 24 months of ibrutinib treatment. CDR3 in amino acids: CASSFGGGGYGYTF. DNA of the CDR3: TGTGCCAGCAGCTTTGGCGGGGGGGGGTATGGCTACACCTTC.